This T cell receptor (beta chain) was identified in a study of human T cells and chemical hapten exposure. Study at large: Patients had diphenylcyclopropenone applied to the scalp weekly throughout the approximately 23-week study.

Germline CDR1 is SGHRS and CDR2 is YFSETQ. The CDR3 extends over 15 amino acids. The V gene lost 4 bases and the J gene lost 3 bases, with 16 bases spanning the gap. As to time point: pre-sensitization, week 0. Treatment reported: therapeutic diphenylcyclopropenone sensitization with weekly scalp DPC. This clonotype was found many times. TCRdb ran MiXCR on the RACE reads and lists one entry per CDR3 protein. Altogether fewer than 350,000 distinct CDR3 sequences are present, roughly 7.7% being singletons, with the ten largest covering about 1.2%. This clonotype was obtained from a man aged 18 to 29 with alopecia areata. Some clones in this sample may be carry-over from other donors' samples. The input for sequencing was whole blood, taken in connection with sensitization to the hapten diphenylcyclopropenone (DPC). The chain couples TRBV5-1 to TRBJ1-1, with a tentative D call TRBD1 (6 bases). The CDR3 bases are TGCGCCAGCAGCCGCACAGGGTTCCTTGACACTGAAGCTTTCTTT. It translates to CASSRTGFLDTEAFF.